This TCR beta chain was found in a study of cytomegalovirus exposure and HLA in healthy donors. Vbeta (60) and Jbeta (13) primers were used in the PCR. The repertoire was sequenced with immunoSEQ multiplex PCR; TCRdb's copy has only in-frame clones and lacks some. In the table there are some 130,000 clones, around 75% of which are singletons. General observations from the study: Earlier analysis yielded a pattern in which most TCR beta V segments were productive about 90% or about 30% of the time. Apart from CMV serostatus, no immune exposure information was available. The study designated around 150 TCR beta chains cytomegalovirus-associated.

Worth noting for this clone: Its antigen is as yet unknown.

Sequenced input: PBMCs. The TCR sequence derives from a man aged 25-40 years in good health and CMV-seronegative.

The CDR3 region has the DNA TGTGCCAGCAGCCAACGACTAGCGGGATCTTCCTACGAGCAGTACTTC. Encoded protein: CASSQRLAGSSYEQYF. The chain recombines TRBV5-8 with TRBJ2-7; 11 positions agree with TRBD2. This CDR3 is built from 16 residues. The V gene's germline CDR1 is SGHTS and CDR2 YDEGEE. V gave up 4 bases and J gave up 1 base; unmatched junction bases: 7.